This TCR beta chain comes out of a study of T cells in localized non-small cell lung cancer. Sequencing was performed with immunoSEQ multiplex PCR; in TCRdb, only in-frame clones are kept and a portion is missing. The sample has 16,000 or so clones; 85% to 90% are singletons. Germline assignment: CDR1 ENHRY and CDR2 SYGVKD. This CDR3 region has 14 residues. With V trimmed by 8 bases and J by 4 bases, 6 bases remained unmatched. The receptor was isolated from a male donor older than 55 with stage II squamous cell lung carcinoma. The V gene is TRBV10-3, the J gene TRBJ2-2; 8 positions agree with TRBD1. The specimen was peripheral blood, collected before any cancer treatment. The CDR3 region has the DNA TGTGCCATCCCGGACAGGGTTCGCACCGGGGAGCTGTTTTTT. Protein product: CAIPDRVRTGELFF.